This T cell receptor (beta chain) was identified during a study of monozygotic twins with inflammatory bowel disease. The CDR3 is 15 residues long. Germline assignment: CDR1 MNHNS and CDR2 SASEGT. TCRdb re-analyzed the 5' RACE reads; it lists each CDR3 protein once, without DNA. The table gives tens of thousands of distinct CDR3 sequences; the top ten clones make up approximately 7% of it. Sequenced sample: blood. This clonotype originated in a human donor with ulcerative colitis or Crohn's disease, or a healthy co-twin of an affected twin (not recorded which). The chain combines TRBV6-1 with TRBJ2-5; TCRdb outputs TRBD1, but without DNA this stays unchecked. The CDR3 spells CASRAGTVPRETQYF.